A selection of T cell receptor beta chains follows, all from one sample in a study of T cell changes during pregnancy in multiple sclerosis. The data were produced by immunoSEQ multiplex PCR, yet TCRdb's version contains in-frame clones alone and is incomplete. The sample has about 19,000 clones; 86% are singletons. Sample: CD8+ T cells from peripheral blood mononuclear cells, taken in the third trimester of pregnancy. The receptors were gathered from a female donor in good health, enrolled as a control in a pregnancy study. The CDR3 runs from the conserved cysteine through the conserved F or W. A D gene is named only where the DNA matches it firmly. Clone sizes are given selectively: once, few, many, or a class where the clone is expanded.

j_gene | abundance | d_gene | v_gene | CDR3nt | CDR3aa
TRBJ2-7 | . | . | TRBV5-4 | TGTGCCAGCAGCTTAGGACACTCGAGCTCCTACGAGCAGTACTTC | CASSLGHSSSYEQYF
TRBJ1-1 | . | TRBD1 | TRBV4-3 | TGCGCCAGCAGCCAAAACAGGGGGCGGTCGAACACTGAAGCTTTCTTT | CASSQNRGRSNTEAFF
TRBJ1-1 | . | . | TRBV11-2 | TGTGCCAGCAGCACCCAAAATTACCCCGGTGAAGCTTTCTTT | CASSTQNYPGEAFF
TRBJ2-3 | once | TRBD1 | TRBV9 | TGTGCCAGCAGCGCTGGGACAGATAGCACAGATACGCAGTATTTT | CASSAGTDSTDTQYF
TRBJ2-1 | . | . | TRBV14 | TGTGCCAGCAGCCAACAAGGGCCGAGGGTCGATGAGCAGTTCTTC | CASSQQGPRVDEQFF
TRBJ2-5 | . | . | TRBV7-9 | TGTGCCAGCAGCTTAGAAGAGGGAAAAGAGACCCAGTACTTC | CASSLEEGKETQYF
TRBJ2-2 | . | . | TRBV27 | TGTGCCAGCAGTTTATCGGAGATGCAGGGTCGACGGACCGGGGAGCTGTTTTTT | CASSLSEMQGRRTGELFF
TRBJ1-4 | . | TRBD1 | TRBV16 | TGTGCCAGCAGCCAAGGGACAGGGCATGGCCGGGCCCAACTGTTTTTT | CASSQGTGHGRAQLFF
TRBJ1-1 | . | TRBD1 | TRBV7-9 | TGTGCCAGCAGCTCCCGGGACAGGGTTTCTCCCAGCACTGAAGCTTTCTTT | CASSSRDRVSPSTEAFF
TRBJ1-6 | . | TRBD1 | TRBV7-9 | TGTGCCAGCAGCTCTGCCGGACAGGGCCTTGGTTCACCCCTCCACTTT | CASSSAGQGLGSPLHF
TRBJ2-1 | . | . | TRBV7-6 | TGTGCCAGCAGCTTGGTCGACTCGACTAGTCTCTACAATGAGCAGTTCTTC | CASSLVDSTSLYNEQFF
TRBJ1-1 | . | TRBD1 | TRBV7-9 | TGTGCCAGCAGCTTATCAGCCCGGACAGGGGGGACTGAAGCTTTCTTT | CASSLSARTGGTEAFF
TRBJ1-5 | . | . | TRBV7-2 | TGTGCCAGCAGCTTGCCGGCTTCAGGTCAGCCCCAGCATTTT | CASSLPASGQPQHF
TRBJ1-2 | . | . | TRBV6-6 | TGTGCCAGCAGTGAGGACAGCTCTAACTATGGCTACACCTTC | CASSEDSSNYGYTF
TRBJ2-2 | . | TRBD1 | TRBV7-9 | TGTGCCAGCAGAGTGACAGGGAGCACCGGGGAGCTGTTTTTT | CASRVTGSTGELFF
TRBJ1-3 | . | . | TRBV7-9 | TGTGCCAGCAGCCCCCCAAGCGTCTCTGGAAACACCATATATTTT | CASSPPSVSGNTIYF